Below, 31 T cell receptor beta chains from the same sample are listed, as sequenced in a study of metastatic and nonmetastatic thyroid tumors. TCRdb re-processed the PCR reads through MiXCR. The data hold 20,000 to 30,000 clones, with under 30% observed a single time. No treatment had been given to any patient before thyroid surgery. Sequencing was done on a sample of blood. The source is a female donor with papillary thyroid cancer or a benign thyroid nodule (not recorded which). Some clones in this sample may be carry-over from other donors' samples.

This sequence joins TRBV6-1 and TRBJ2-1, with 11 bases aligning to TRBD1. The CDR3 length is 15 residues. V dropped 6 bases and J dropped 12; count of bases not matched to a gene: 13. Germline V gene sequence: CDR1 MNHNS, CDR2 SASEGT. The CDR3 reads CASRRGTGGLFGQFF. The CDR3 DNA reads TGTGCCAGCAGACGCGGGACAGGGGGGTTATTTGGGCAGTTCTTC.

This clone was counted a few times. One end of the junction varies from germline; a read error may be responsible. This chain uses TRBV24-1 with TRBJ2-2, with D perhaps given as TRBD1 or TRBD2 (5 bases each). The CDR3 is 12 amino acids. In germline, CDR1 is KGHDR, CDR2 SFDVKD. CDR3 bases: TGTGCCACCAGTGCTTACGAAGGGGAGCTGGTTTTT. Amino acid sequence: CATSAYEGELVF.

This clone occurred many times. The genes are TRBV25-1 and TRBJ2-1; the D is unclear. The CDR3 loop spans 15 amino acids. Germline loops: CDR1 MGHDK, CDR2 SYGVNS. Trimming cost V 8 bases and J 0 bases, with 14 bases left between them. The CDR3 sequence is CASSYVPSSYNEQFF. CDR3 sequence (DNA): TGTGCCAGCTCTTACGTGCCGAGCTCCTACAATGAGCAGTTCTTC.

The genes are TRBV20-1 and TRBJ2-7; tentative D call: TRBD1 (6 bases). V dropped 3 bases and J dropped 2 bases, with 11 bases sitting between them. The CDR3 has 13 residues. The germline CDR1 and CDR2 sequences are DFQATT and SNEGSKA (reference sequence). CDR3 DNA sequence: TGCAGTGCTAGCCCAGGGGCCGCCTACGAGCAGTACTTC. Its protein product is CSASPGAAYEQYF.

In its sample, this clone was seen once. This sequence joins TRBV5-1 and TRBJ2-7; 7 bases match TRBD2. The ends lost 2 bases at V and 4 bases at J; junction bases unmatched: 6. CDR1 and CDR2 from the germline V gene are SGHRS and YFSETQ. There are 14 residues in the CDR3. DNA for the CDR3: TGCGCCAGCAGCTTAACGGGGGGAGGGTACGAGCAGTACTTC. Its protein is CASSLTGGGYEQYF. The complete variable domain, with remaining parts taken from reference TRBV5-1 and TRBJ2-7, reads KAGVTQTPRYLIKTRGQQVTLSCSPISGHRSVSWYQQTPGQGLQFLFEYFSETQRNKGNFPGRFSGRQFSNSRSEMNVSTLELGDSALYLCASSLTGGGYEQYFGPGTRLTVT.

By frequency in the sample, this clone is medium-sized. The chain recombines TRBV7-2 with TRBJ1-1; 7 bases fit TRBD1. V lost 5 bases, J lost 4 bases, and 13 bases stayed unmatched. CDR3 size: 16 residues. The germline V gene encodes CDR1 SGHTA and CDR2 FQGNSA. The CDR3 reads CASSRDSPRRGTEAFF. The CDR3 DNA follows: TGTGCCAGCAGCCGGGACAGTCCCAGACGAGGCACTGAAGCTTTCTTT.

V gene TRBV30 combines with J gene TRBJ1-2; D remains unclear. Germline CDR1 GTSNPN, CDR2 SVGIG (reference sequence). V was trimmed by 3 bases and J by 8 bases, leaving 19 bases between them. The CDR3 length is 14 residues. The CDR3 spells CAWRNPDRQRGYTF. CDR3 nucleotide sequence: TGTGCCTGGAGAAACCCAGATAGGCAGCGGGGCTACACCTTC. Combining the CDR3 with reference TRBV30 and TRBJ1-2 gives the whole variable domain SQTIHQWPATLVQPVGSPLSLECTVEGTSNPNLYWYRQAAGRGLQLLFYSVGIGQISSEVPQNLSASRPQDRQFILSSKKLLLSDSGFYLCAWRNPDRQRGYTFGSGTRLTVV.

In its sample, this clone ranks as medium-sized. The chain employs TRBV19 and TRBJ2-1; 9 positions match TRBD2. The CDR3 is made up of 14 amino acids. Germline lookup yields CDR1 LNHDA and CDR2 SQIVND (reference sequence). Germline trimming cut 3 bases from V and 15 bases from J; bases unmatched to any gene: 12. The CDR3 protein is CASSMLAGASPPFF. CDR3 sequence (DNA): TGTGCCAGTAGTATGTTAGCGGGAGCTTCTCCGCCGTTCTTC.

In its sample, this clone is medium-sized. The chain couples TRBV7-3 to TRBJ1-1; D gene unclear. The CDR3 is 12 amino acids. Deletions cut 6 bases from V and 5 bases from J, with 10 bases between. CDR1 is SGHTA and CDR2 is FQGTGA in the germline V gene. The CDR3 here is CASSDWGTEAFF. The CDR3, as DNA: TGTGCCAGCAGTGATTGGGGTACTGAAGCTTTCTTT.

This clone was observed a single time. V and J are TRBV4-2 and TRBJ2-4; 7 bases fit TRBD1. Germline lookup yields CDR1 LGHNA and CDR2 YNFKEQ. Trimming took 8 bases from V and 0 from J; bases not matched to a gene: 13. This CDR3 has 17 residues. The CDR3 reads CASWEEGAGLAKNIQYF. CDR3 in DNA: TGTGCCAGCTGGGAAGAGGGGGCAGGGCTAGCCAAAAACATTCAGTACTTC.

The chain combines TRBV24-1 with TRBJ1-4; D not certain. This CDR3 comprises 16 residues. CDR1 KGHDR and CDR2 SFDVKD come from the germline V gene. Deletions cut 2 bases from V and 4 bases from J, with 13 bases between. CDR3 coding DNA: TGTGCCACCAGTGATTACCGGGCCCGGATTAATGAAAAACTGTTTTTT. This gives the protein CATSDYRARINEKLFF.

This rearrangement joins TRBV20-1 to TRBJ2-3; perhaps D is TRBD1 or TRBD2 (5 bases each). Germline lookup yields CDR1 DFQATT and CDR2 SNEGSKA (reference sequence). The CDR3 extends over 14 amino acids. Trimming stripped 6 bases from V and 0 bases from J, with 13 bases between. Here the CDR3 DNA reads TGCAGTGCCAAACCGGGACCAAGCACAGATACGCAGTATTTT. This sequence encodes CSAKPGPSTDTQYF.

This clone was recorded many times. The rearrangement links TRBV10-3 to TRBJ1-2; perhaps TRBD1 as D (5 bases). V lost 0 bases to trimming and J lost 4 bases, with 12 bases between them. Germline V CDR1 and CDR2: ENHRY, SYGVKD. CDR3 length equals 15 residues. CDR3 bases: TGTGCCATCAGTGAGTCTTATGACAGAAGCTATGGCTACACCTTC. Amino acids: CAISESYDRSYGYTF.

This clone appeared many times. The chain recombines TRBV10-1 with TRBJ2-7, with D possibly being TRBD1 (6 bases). This CDR3 region has 14 residues. The V and J ends lost 2 bases and 5 bases respectively, with 13 bases between them. Germline V CDR1 and CDR2: WNHNN, SYGVQD (reference sequence). The CDR3 protein is CASSEAGVADEQYF. CDR3 coding DNA: TGCGCCAGCAGTGAGGCAGGGGTAGCCGACGAGCAGTACTTC.

The chain links TRBV11-2 to TRBJ2-7; D is unclear. CDR1 and CDR2 (germline): SGHAT, FQNNGV. The CDR3 loop spans 13 amino acids. The V gene lost 1 base and the J gene lost 4 bases, with 8 bases spanning the gap. The CDR3 sequence is CASSLAQGYEQYF. CDR3 DNA: TGTGCCAGCAGCTTAGCTCAAGGTTACGAGCAGTACTTC.

Relative to its sample, this clone is medium-sized. The chain couples TRBV20-1 to TRBJ1-2; TRBD1 matches at 9 bases. Germline V gives CDR1 DFQATT, CDR2 SNEGSKA (reference sequence). J gave up 3 bases and V 6 bases, and 2 bases lay outside the gene matches. This CDR3 spans 12 amino acids. CDR3 sequence (DNA): TGCAGTGCGCGGGACAGGGACTATGGCTACACCTTC. It is translated as CSARDRDYGYTF.

In the case of this clone: Its ends do not fully match the called genes, so a read error is possible. V and J are TRBV6-1 and TRBJ1-2, with D perhaps matching TRBD1 (5 bases). Per the germline V gene, CDR1 is MNHNS and CDR2 is SASEGT. CDR3 length: 12 amino acids. The CDR3 loop reads CASRGDRRGYNF. DNA for the CDR3: TGTGCAAGCAGAGGGGACCGCCGGGGCTACAACTTC.

J is TRBJ2-5 and V is TRBV2; D uncertain. This CDR3 has 13 residues. Deletions cut 6 bases from V and 2 bases from J, with 10 bases between. Per germline, CDR1 SNHLY and CDR2 FYNNEI. The DNA for the CDR3 is TGTGCCAGCAGCCGGTCCCGGCAAGAGACCCAGTACTTC. Amino acid sequence: CASSRSRQETQYF.

This rearrangement joins TRBV28 to TRBJ1-4, with D unresolved. CDR1 is MDHEN, CDR2 SYDVKM, per germline. The CDR3 totals 13 residues. V gave up 10 bases and J gave up 5 bases, with 14 bases separating them. CDR3 bases: TGTGCCACCCATCCGTCGTGGAATGAAAAACTGTTTTTT. Translated, it gives CATHPSWNEKLFF. Full variable domain (remainder filled in from reference TRBV28 and TRBJ1-4): DVKVTQSSRYLVKRTGEKVFLECVQDMDHENMFWYRQDPGLGLRLIYFSYDVKMKEKGDIPEGYSVSREKKERFSLILESASTNQTSMYLCATHPSWNEKLFFGSGTQLSVL.

Ten or more counts support this clone. This specimen includes other DNA sequences encoding the same CDR3. This rearrangement joins TRBV5-8 to TRBJ2-7, with D uncertain. Trimming removed 0 bases from V and 1 base from J, with 8 bases in between. CDR1 and CDR2 from the germline V gene are SGHTS and YDEGEE. The CDR3 runs 14 residues. Here the CDR3 reads CASSLDPGSYEQYF. The CDR3 DNA reads TGTGCCAGCAGCTTGGACCCGGGTTCCTACGAGCAGTACTTC.

This clone came up a few times. At one boundary the junction diverges from the germline segment, which might be a read error. CDR3: CASTLTGLKTEAFF. CDR3 nucleotide sequence: TGTGCCAGCACATTGACGGGGTTGAAAACTGAAGCTTTCTTT. V is TRBV6-2 or TRBV6-3 and J is TRBJ1-1; D is unresolved. From germline, CDR1 is MNHEY and CDR2 SVGEGT. The CDR3 extends over 14 amino acids.

In this sample, this clone turned up many times. The gene calls are TRBV5-1 and TRBJ1-3; D might be TRBD1 (6 bases). The CDR3 contains 16 residues. Trimming pared 0 bases from V and 4 bases from J, leaving 14 bases between. Looked up from germline, CDR1 is SGHRS and CDR2 is YFSETQ. The CDR3 DNA follows: TGCGCCAGCAGCTTGGGCGGTCCTGGGACAGGAAACACCATATATTTT. Protein: CASSLGGPGTGNTIYF.

This clone occurred a few times. This chain joins TRBV19 and TRBJ2-7, with unresolved D. The V end lost 1 base, the J end lost 2 bases, and 6 bases lay between the germline ends. Germline CDR1 reads LNHDA; CDR2 reads SQIVND (reference sequence). The CDR3 contains 13 residues. DNA for the CDR3: TGTGCCAGTAGTATAGCTGATCCCTACGAGCAGTACTTC. Its protein product is CASSIADPYEQYF.

Many counts were recorded for this clone. V usage is TRBV5-1 and J usage is TRBJ1-3; D ambiguous. There are 15 residues in the CDR3. Trimming took 1 base from V and 4 from J, leaving 12 bases between them. Germline V gene lookup returns CDR1 SGHRS and CDR2 YFSETQ. The CDR3 spells CASSLNGFTGNTIYF. CDR3 nucleotides: TGCGCCAGCAGCTTGAACGGGTTCACCGGAAACACCATATATTTT.

Comment on this clone: This may be a read error, as it is one base from a much larger clone. The chain links TRBV20-1 to TRBJ2-5; D is unclear. V was trimmed by 6 bases and J by 4 bases, leaving 21 bases between them. The V gene's germline CDR1 is DFQATT and CDR2 SNEGSKA (reference sequence). The CDR3 extends over 15 amino acids. The CDR3 spells CSASPLGVPGETQYF. The CDR3 DNA follows: TGCAGTGCCTCACCTCTTGGGGTGCCCGGAGAGACCCAGTACTTC.

As concerns this clone: Compared with germline, one end of the junction differs, possibly owing to a read error. V gene TRBV7-2 combines with J gene TRBJ2-3; possibly TRBD1 for D (5 bases). There are 14 residues in the CDR3. The V gene's germline CDR1 is SGHTA and CDR2 FQGNSA. The CDR3, as DNA: TGTGCCAGCAGCCGTGACAGTAGCACATATACGCAGTATTTT. It is translated as CASSRDSSTYTQYF.

This clone has at least ten counts. This sequence joins TRBV7-8 and TRBJ2-6; 10 nucleotides line up with TRBD1. The CDR3 is 18 residues long. V lost 4 bases, J lost 2 bases, and 8 bases stayed unmatched. Per germline, CDR1 SGHVS and CDR2 FQNEAQ. The CDR3 sequence: CASSWVPGQGTGANVLTF. The CDR3, as DNA: TGTGCCAGCAGCTGGGTCCCGGGACAGGGGACTGGGGCCAACGTCCTGACTTTC.

This clone was picked up many times. The junction differs from germline at one of its ends, possibly a read error. V usage is TRBV4-1 and J usage is TRBJ2-7; perhaps TRBD2 as D (5 bases). Germline CDR1 is MGHRA and CDR2 is YSYEKL. This CDR3 has 16 residues. CDR3 residues: CASSQEAFGESYGQYF. The DNA of the CDR3 is TGCGCCAGCAGCCAAGAAGCTTTTGGGGAGAGCTACGGGCAGTACTTC.

The chain employs TRBV7-2 and TRBJ1-5, with D unclear. This CDR3 has 15 amino acids. CDR1 is SGHTA and CDR2 is FQGNSA in the germline V gene. V was shortened by 1 base and J by 3 bases, with 10 bases between the two germline ends. CDR3 nucleotides: TGTGCCAGCAGCTTAGGCAGGTGTGTCAATCAGCCCCAGCATTTT. Its protein product is CASSLGRCVNQPQHF.

This clone was counted between two and nine times. The chain employs TRBV6-5 and TRBJ1-2; TRBD1 matches 7 bases. CDR1 MNHEY and CDR2 SVGAGI come from the germline V gene. The CDR3 covers 15 residues. Trimming at V came to 5 bases and at J to 0 bases, leaving 6 bases not matched to a gene. The CDR3 region has the DNA TGTGCCAGCAGTACCCGAACAGGGGCTAACTATGGCTACACCTTC. This translates into CASSTRTGANYGYTF.

Within the sample, this clone is medium-sized. The chain links TRBV6-5 to TRBJ2-1, with unresolved D. This CDR3 has 14 amino acids. V dropped 2 bases and J dropped 4 bases, with 9 bases sitting between them. CDR1 is MNHEY, CDR2 SVGAGI, per germline. The CDR3 sequence is CASSYGADYNEQFF. The DNA of the CDR3 is TGTGCCAGCAGTTACGGAGCAGATTACAATGAGCAGTTCTTC.